One sample yielded the 30 T cell receptor beta chains listed below, sequenced in a study of T cells in Graves' hyperthyroidism and ophthalmopathy. TCR beta CDR3 sequences were amplified from RNA transcripts. In the first-round RT-PCR of the TCR CDR3, the HTBI primer set was used. TCRdb reprocessed the multiplex PCR reads with MiXCR, giving one entry per CDR3 protein. The data show over 350,000 distinct CDR3 sequences, with around 20% seen just once and 40% to 45% held by the top ten. Sequenced input: blood. The receptors derive from a young man with Graves' ophthalmopathy.

As for this clonotype: This may come from a read error, since a much larger clone is one base off. The V and J genes are TRBV7-9 and TRBJ2-3, with TRBD2 identical over 7 bases. Germline V gives CDR1 SEHNR, CDR2 FQNEAQ (reference sequence). The CDR3 covers 12 residues. J was trimmed by 2 bases and V by 10 bases; bases with no gene match: 3. This chain's CDR3 is CATTSDTDTQYF. CDR3 in DNA: TGTGCCACCACTAGCGACACAGATACGCAGTATTTT.

This clonotype was counted ten times or more. The V and J genes are TRBV3-1 and TRBJ1-4; D may be TRBD1 (6 bases). The CDR3 is 14 amino acids. V was trimmed by 4 bases and J by 8 bases, leaving 14 bases between them. Per germline, CDR1 LGHDT and CDR2 YNNKEL (reference sequence). This chain's CDR3 is CASSLTAGDEKLFF. CDR3 in DNA: TGTGCCAGCAGCCTAACGGCAGGGGACGAAAAACTGTTTTTT.

This clonotype was counted only a few times. The chain uses TRBV7-8 and TRBJ1-4, with TRBD1 matching over 7 bases. V trimming: 4 bases; J trimming: 8 bases; junction bases outside the gene matches: 10. The CDR3 sequence is 15 residues long. Germline V gene lookup returns CDR1 SGHVS and CDR2 FQNEAQ. CDR3: CASSYRDRAPEKLFF. CDR3 nucleotides: TGTGCCAGCAGCTACCGGGACAGAGCACCAGAAAAACTGTTTTTT.

This chain joins TRBV15 and TRBJ2-7; D perhaps matches TRBD1 (6 bases). CDR3 size: 13 residues. Trimming shortened V by 1 base and J by 3 bases, and 7 bases separated the two germline ends. Germline loops: CDR1 LNHNV, CDR2 YYDKDF (reference sequence). This chain's CDR3 is CATSRGTDYEQYF. The CDR3 coding sequence is TGTGCCACCAGCAGAGGGACAGACTACGAGCAGTACTTC.

This clonotype was counted at least ten times. One junction end disagrees with the germline gene, perhaps due to a read error. This sequence joins TRBV7-2 and TRBJ2-1; D not certain. Germline CDR1 is SGHTA and CDR2 is FQGNSA. This CDR3 has 11 residues. In DNA, the CDR3 is TGTGCCAGCAGCTTATACAGTGAGCAGTTCTTC. Translation gives CASSLYSEQFF.

At least ten counts were recorded for this clonotype. The chain is built from TRBV3-1 and TRBJ1-4, with a possible D match to TRBD1 (6 bases). Germline V gene sequence: CDR1 LGHDT, CDR2 YNNKEL (reference sequence). The CDR3 sequence is 14 residues long. Trimming took off 3 bases at V and 5 bases at J, with 10 bases between the two ends. The chain's CDR3 is CASSHTGSNEKLFF. CDR3 nucleotides: TGTGCCAGCAGCCACACAGGGAGCAATGAAAAACTGTTTTTT.

With respect to this clonotype: A single base separates this from a much larger clone, so it may be a read error. This chain connects TRBV12-3 or TRBV12-4 to TRBJ2-5; D is tentatively TRBD1 or TRBD2 (5 bases each). The V end was cut by 5 bases, the J end by 4 bases, with 11 bases between. CDR3 length equals 13 residues. CDR3 in DNA: TGTGCCAGCAGTCAGCTTGGGGGAGAGACCCAGTACTTC. It is translated as CASSQLGGETQYF.

The rearrangement links TRBV10-3 to TRBJ2-1, with 7 bases identical to TRBD2. Trimming cost V 7 bases and J 10 bases; bases outside gene matches: 7. From germline, CDR1 is ENHRY and CDR2 SYGVKD. This CDR3 is 12 amino acids long. CDR3 in DNA: TGTGCCATCACTCCCGGGGGGTCCGAGCAGTTCTTC. This gives the protein CAITPGGSEQFF.

This clonotype occurred many times. The chain joins TRBV5-1 to TRBJ1-5; D is possibly TRBD1 (5 bases). V was clipped by 3 bases and J by 2 bases, with 15 bases between them. This CDR3 has 16 amino acids. Germline CDR1 and CDR2: SGHRS and YFSETQ. CDR3 sequence (DNA): TGCGCCAGCAGCTACCCTCAGGGTAGAGGCAATCAGCCCCAGCATTTT. Encoded protein: CASSYPQGRGNQPQHF.

This sequence joins TRBV7-9 and TRBJ2-2; 7 bases fit TRBD2. V gave up 7 bases and J gave up 3 bases; unmatched junction bases: 8. The length of the CDR3 is 15 residues. Per germline, CDR1 SEHNR and CDR2 FQNEAQ (reference sequence). In DNA form, the CDR3 reads TGTGCCAGCATGGAGGGAGGGACGGACACCGGGGAGCTGTTTTTT. Protein sequence: CASMEGGTDTGELFF.

About this clonotype itself: A much larger clone is a single base away; this may be a read error. The chain joins TRBV15 to TRBJ2-7; weak D call: TRBD2 (5 bases). Germline CDR1 LNHNV, CDR2 YYDKDF (reference sequence). Trimming removed 7 bases from V and 7 bases from J, with 20 bases in between. CDR3 length equals 14 residues. The CDR3 loop reads CATTQTLAANEQYF. The DNA for the CDR3 is TGTGCCACCACCCAGACCCTAGCTGCCAATGAGCAGTACTTC.

The chain carries TRBV7-9 and TRBJ2-1; no clear D. The CDR3 contains 20 residues. V was cut by 3 bases and J by 1 base, with 25 bases left in between. CDR1 SEHNR and CDR2 FQNEAQ come from the germline V gene (reference sequence). DNA of the CDR3: TGTGCCAGCAGCTTCCCGGTGTTTGACGAAACGGTGGGATCCTACAATGAGCAGTTCTTC. Translating it yields CASSFPVFDETVGSYNEQFF.

As to this clonotype: A much larger clone differs from this one at a single base, so this may be a read error. V usage is TRBV20-1 and J usage is TRBJ2-1, with 12 nucleotides matching TRBD1. Judging by the DNA end, TRBJ2-7 fits better; the J call may be wrong. Per the germline V gene, CDR1 is DFQATT and CDR2 is SNEGSKA (reference sequence). This CDR3 has 14 residues. The CDR3 is CSRSGTGGTYEQYF. The CDR3 nucleotides are TGCAGCAGATCCGGGACAGGGGGCACCTATGAGCAGTACTTC.

V usage is TRBV5-4 and J usage is TRBJ1-2; no firm D call. Per the germline V gene, CDR1 is SGHNT and CDR2 is YYREEE (reference sequence). Trimming cost V 0 bases and J 4 bases, with 10 bases left between them. This CDR3 contains 14 residues. The CDR3 here is CASSLETVSYGYTF. CDR3 in DNA: TGTGCCAGCAGCTTGGAGACGGTGAGCTATGGCTACACCTTC.

This clonotype occurred many times. As DNA, the CDR3 is TGTGCCAGCAGCGGTGGGACGGAATCTACTGAAGCTTTCTTT. Translating gives CASSGGTESTEAFF. The genes are TRBV6-1 and TRBJ1-1, with a tentative D call TRBD1 (5 bases). Deletions cut 6 bases from V and 5 bases from J, with 16 bases between. The CDR3 length is 14 residues. Germline loops: CDR1 MNHNS, CDR2 SASEGT.

The rearrangement joins TRBV24-1 to TRBJ2-3; D is unresolved. Per the germline V gene, CDR1 is KGHDR and CDR2 is SFDVKD. V gave up 3 bases and J gave up 0 bases, with 15 bases separating them. CDR3 length equals 17 residues. Here the CDR3 DNA reads TGTGCCACCAGTGATCGGACCCTCCAGACTAGCACAGATACGCAGTATTTT. Its translation is CATSDRTLQTSTDTQYF.

This clonotype was seen at least ten times. The chain has TRBV12-3 or TRBV12-4 and TRBJ1-5, with a possible D match to TRBD1 (5 bases). Trimming pared 3 bases from V and 4 bases from J, leaving 7 bases between. The CDR3 runs to 13 residues. The CDR3 coding sequence is TGTGCCAGCAGTTTCGAGGGGAATCAGCCCCAGCATTTT. Protein sequence: CASSFEGNQPQHF.

In this sample, this clonotype turned up a few times. The CDR3 coding sequence is TGTGCCAGCTCACCATTCGTTGATTCGGGAATGAACACTGAAGCTTTCTTT. Protein: CASSPFVDSGMNTEAFF. The V gene is TRBV18, the J gene TRBJ1-1; D gene ambiguous. The CDR3 sequence is 17 residues long. The V gene's germline CDR1 is KGHSH and CDR2 LQKENI. Trimming cost V 2 bases and J 0 bases, with 16 bases left between them. The full variable domain, in which reference TRBV18 and TRBJ1-1 provide the parts outside the CDR3, is NAGVMQNPRHLVRRRGQEARLRCSPMKGHSHVYWYRQLPEEGLKFMVYLQKENIIDESGMPKERFSAEFPKEGPSILRIQQVVRGDSAAYFCASSPFVDSGMNTEAFFGQGTRLTVV.

This clonotype came up many times. The chain combines TRBV2 with TRBJ2-7; TRBD1 matches 8 bases. The germline V gene encodes CDR1 SNHLY and CDR2 FYNNEI. This CDR3 has 14 residues. Germline trimming cut 0 bases from V and 6 bases from J; bases unmatched to any gene: 4. CDR3: CASSEAGQALEQYF. The CDR3, as DNA: TGTGCCAGCAGTGAAGCGGGACAGGCCCTCGAGCAGTACTTC. Filled out from reference TRBV2 and TRBJ2-7, the complete variable domain reads EPEVTQTPSHQVTQMGQEVILRCVPISNHLYFYWYRQILGQKVEFLVSFYNNEISEKSEIFDDQFSVERPDGSNFTLKIRSTKLEDSAMYFCASSEAGQALEQYFGPGTRLTVT.

This clonotype was recorded at least ten times. CDR3 loop: CSARPQGLSTDTQYF. The CDR3 DNA is TGCAGTGCTAGACCGCAGGGGTTAAGCACAGATACGCAGTATTTT. This chain connects TRBV20-1 to TRBJ2-3; D perhaps matches TRBD1 (6 bases). In germline, CDR1 is DFQATT, CDR2 SNEGSKA (reference sequence). This CDR3 is built from 15 residues. Trimming stripped 2 bases from V and 0 bases from J, with 12 bases between.

This clonotype occurred many times. This chain joins TRBV5-8 and TRBJ1-6; 7 nucleotides line up with TRBD1. V lost 4 bases and J lost 5; bases outside the gene matches: 3. Germline V gives CDR1 SGHTS, CDR2 YDEGEE. The CDR3 is 14 amino acids. In DNA, the CDR3 is TGTGCCAGCAGCCTGACAGGGAATAATTCACCCCTCCACTTT. This translates into CASSLTGNNSPLHF.

Worth noting for this clonotype: Given a much more abundant clone one base away, this may be a read error. CDR3 coding DNA: TGTGCCAGCAACTTAACTCCCGGGACTGAAGCTTTCTTT. Its translation: CASNLTPGTEAFF. The chain couples TRBV11-2 to TRBJ1-1; no clear D gene. The germline gives CDR1 SGHAT, CDR2 FQNNGV. CDR3 length: 13 residues.

The chain employs TRBV24-1 and TRBJ2-3; D could derive from TRBD1 or TRBD2 (5 bases each). The CDR3 sequence is 15 residues long. Germline CDR1 KGHDR, CDR2 SFDVKD. V dropped 9 bases and J dropped 2 bases, with 17 bases sitting between them. The CDR3 region has the DNA TGTGCCACCTCCCAGGCAGGGACCTCCACAGATACGCAGTATTTT. Its translation is CATSQAGTSTDTQYF.

V and J are TRBV2 and TRBJ2-5; possibly TRBD2 for D (5 bases). Trimming cost V 5 bases and J 1 base, with 11 bases left between them. The CDR3 spans 14 residues. Germline V CDR1 and CDR2: SNHLY, FYNNEI. The CDR3 protein is CASSYEGIQETQYF. For the CDR3, the DNA is TGTGCCAGCAGTTACGAGGGAATCCAAGAGACCCAGTACTTC.

Only one count was recorded for this clonotype. It may be a read error: a sequence one base away is much more abundant. This rearrangement joins TRBV12-3 or TRBV12-4 to TRBJ2-1; D not certain. This CDR3 contains 12 residues. The DNA for the CDR3 is TGTGCCGGCAGTTTAAAAGCAAATGAGCAGTTCTTC. Translated: CAGSLKANEQFF.

The chain links TRBV4-2 to TRBJ2-2; no definite D call. Deletions cut 0 bases from V and 1 base from J, with 6 bases between. Germline V CDR1 and CDR2: LGHNA, YNFKEQ. This CDR3 region has 15 residues. CDR3 in amino acids: CASSQELGNTGELFF. As DNA, the CDR3 is TGTGCCAGCAGCCAAGAGCTAGGGAACACCGGGGAGCTGTTTTTT.

This clonotype was counted only a few times. The rearrangement uses TRBV29-1 and TRBJ1-5; D uncertain. The CDR3 extends over 13 amino acids. Per the germline V gene, CDR1 is SQVTM and CDR2 is ANQGSEA. Trimming cost V 3 bases and J 6 bases, with 12 bases left between them. DNA for the CDR3: TGCAGCGTTGACCCGGGGTCAGGTCAGCCCCAGCATTTT. As protein: CSVDPGSGQPQHF. The full variable domain, in which reference TRBV29-1 and TRBJ1-5 provide the parts outside the CDR3, is SAVISQKPSRDICQRGTSLTIQCQVDSQVTMMFWYRQQPGQSLTLIATANQGSEATYESGFVIDKFPISRPNLTFSTLTVSNMSPEDSSIYLCSVDPGSGQPQHFGDGTRLSIL.

As for this clonotype: This may come from a read error, since a much larger clone is one base off. The chain is built from TRBV2 and TRBJ1-1; D is perhaps TRBD1 (5 bases). CDR1 is SNHLY, CDR2 FYNNEI, per germline. Trimming cost V 3 bases and J 5 bases, with 16 bases left between them. The CDR3 runs 15 residues. The CDR3 protein is CASSDSRLGLTEAFF. In nucleotides, the CDR3 is TGTGCCAGCAGTGACAGCCGCTTGGGGCTTACTGAAGCTTTCTTT.

The rearrangement joins TRBV20-1 to TRBJ2-2; D may match TRBD1 or TRBD2 (5 bases each). Germline CDR1 is DFQATT and CDR2 is SNEGSKA (reference sequence). V dropped 0 bases and J dropped 4 bases, with 15 bases sitting between them. This CDR3 is built from 16 residues. The CDR3 DNA is TGCAGTGCTAGAGACGGGGCTAGCCAGGGCACCGGGGAGCTGTTTTTT. As protein: CSARDGASQGTGELFF.

This clonotype was seen ten or more times. The J gene is TRBJ1-1, the V gene TRBV12-3 or TRBV12-4, with 7 bases matching TRBD1. Trimming cost V 5 bases and J 0 bases; bases outside gene matches: 6. The CDR3 runs 15 residues. The CDR3, as DNA: TGTGCCAGCAGTCCAGGACAGGTGATGAACACTGAAGCTTTCTTT. Its translation: CASSPGQVMNTEAFF.